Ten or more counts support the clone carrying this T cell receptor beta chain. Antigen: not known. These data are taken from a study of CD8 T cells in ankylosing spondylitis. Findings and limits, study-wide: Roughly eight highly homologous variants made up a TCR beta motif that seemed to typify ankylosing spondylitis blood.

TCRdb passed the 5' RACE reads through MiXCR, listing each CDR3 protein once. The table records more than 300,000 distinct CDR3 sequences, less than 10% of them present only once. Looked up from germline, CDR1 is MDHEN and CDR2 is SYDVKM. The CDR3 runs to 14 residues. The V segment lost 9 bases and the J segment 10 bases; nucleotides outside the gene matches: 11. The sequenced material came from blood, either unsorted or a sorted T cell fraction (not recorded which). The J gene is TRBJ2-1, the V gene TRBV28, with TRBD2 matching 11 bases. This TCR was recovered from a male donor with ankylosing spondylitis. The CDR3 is CASAGRLAGYEQFF. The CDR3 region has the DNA TGTGCCAGTGCGGGAAGACTAGCGGGATACGAGCAGTTCTTC.